This entry describes one TCR beta chain. This clonotype was seen repeatedly, ten times or more. Its antigen remains unidentified. Base qualities were left out, and no much larger clone turns up one base away. TCR repertoires of sorted CD4+ and CD8+ blood T cells from severe aplastic anemia patients and healthy subjects were deep-sequenced in the study. Ficoll-Paque density gradient centrifugation was used to isolate peripheral blood mononuclear cells. Before DNA was extracted, CD4+ and CD8+ T cells were sorted using either FACS or magnetic beads. CDR1 and CDR2 are read off the germline V gene (reference sequence) as DFQATT and SNEGSKA. Including cysteine and phenylalanine, the CDR3 has 17 amino acids. Just CDR3 DNA is preserved here, 51 bases in frame from base 1. Trimmed from V: 0 bases; trimmed from J: 3 bases; junction bases lacking a gene match: 12. These data originate in a study of CD8+CD57+ T cells in acquired aplastic anemia listed by TCRdb under 2018. Some background on the complete study: Extracted DNA from sorted CD4+ and CD8+ cells averaged around 3.4 ug, ranging from roughly 0.17 to 27.4 ug. For healthy donor samples, the average read count was around 9.9 million for CD4+ cells and approximately 12 million for CD8+ cells. What the study reported, not specific to this receptor: CD8+ Simpson's diversity did not differ significantly between patients and healthy controls (P=0.060). Although roughly 29 CD8+ CDR3 sequences were shared by patients and controls, these sequences appeared highly expressed in patients and within the immunodominant clones of patients.

Genomic DNA served as template for TCR beta VDJ combination and CDR3 sequence profiling. TCR repertoire sequencing was run on an Illumina HiSeq 2000. In the paper's pipeline: Repertoires were assessed using TRBV/TRBJ rearrangement plots, CDR3 size and DJ length profiles, and Simpson's diversity index. The most abundant DNA sequence in the deep sequencing data was defined as the immunodominant clone. CDR3 amino acid sequences were screened for sharing across subjects and were compared with published repertoires and the VDJdb database. The public sequencing data were trimmed at Q25 with fastp and processed into clonotypes with MiXCR by TCRdb, which kept only in-frame beta chains. CDR3 protein sequences are deduplicated, and each keeps its most common genes and DNA. V and J calls and clone size were set by TCRdb, not the authors. This sample holds some 220,000 distinct CDR3 sequences; 34% were observed only once. More than 0.95% of the sample rests with the top ten.

The receptor was isolated from a human donor in good health, serving as a control. The source material was sorted CD4+, CD8+, or CD8+CD57+ T cells (not recorded which) from PBMCs. The sequence is built from TRBV20-1 and TRBJ1-2, and 8 junction bases match TRBD1. The DNA reads as follows: TGCAGTGCTAGAGATCCGGTACAGGGGGAAGGGCACTATGGCTACACCTTC. Its protein is CSARDPVQGEGHYGYTF.